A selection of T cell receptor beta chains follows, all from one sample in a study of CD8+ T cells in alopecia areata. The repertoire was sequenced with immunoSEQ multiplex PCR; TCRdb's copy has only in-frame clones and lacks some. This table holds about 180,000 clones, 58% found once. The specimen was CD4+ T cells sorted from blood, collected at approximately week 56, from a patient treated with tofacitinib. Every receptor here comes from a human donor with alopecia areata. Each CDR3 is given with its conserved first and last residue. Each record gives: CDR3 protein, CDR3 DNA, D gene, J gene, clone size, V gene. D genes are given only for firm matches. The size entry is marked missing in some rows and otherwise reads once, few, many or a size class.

CDR3 protein: CASSSGQGNYGYTF
CDR3 DNA: TGTGCCAGCAGTTCGGGACAGGGGAACTATGGCTACACCTTC
D gene: TRBD1
J gene: TRBJ1-2
clone size: few
V gene: TRBV7-6

CDR3 protein: CASSKSGGALDEQFF
CDR3 DNA: TGTGCCAGCAGCAAAAGCGGGGGGGCTTTGGATGAGCAGTTCTTC
D gene: TRBD2
J gene: TRBJ2-1
clone size: few
V gene: TRBV9

CDR3 protein: CSARGAYTGEQYF
CDR3 DNA: TGCAGCGCCCGGGGGGCGTATACCGGAGAGCAGTACTTC
D gene: NA
J gene: TRBJ2-7
clone size: NA
V gene: TRBV29-1

CDR3 protein: CASSFGTGTYNEQFF
CDR3 DNA: TGTGCCAGCAGCTTTGGGACAGGGACCTACAATGAGCAGTTCTTC
D gene: TRBD1
J gene: TRBJ2-1
clone size: NA
V gene: TRBV7-9

CDR3 protein: CASSFSGLASDTQYF
CDR3 DNA: TGCGCCAGCAGCTTTTCGGGACTAGCGTCAGATACGCAGTATTTT
D gene: TRBD2
J gene: TRBJ2-3
clone size: NA
V gene: TRBV5-1

CDR3 protein: CAWSPLLAGLSGNEQFF
CDR3 DNA: TGTGCCTGGAGTCCCCTGCTAGCGGGGCTCTCGGGGAATGAGCAGTTCTTC
D gene: TRBD2
J gene: TRBJ2-1
clone size: NA
V gene: TRBV30

CDR3 protein: CSVGGETGSPLHF
CDR3 DNA: TGCAGCGTGGGCGGGGAGACTGGCTCACCCCTCCACTTT
D gene: NA
J gene: TRBJ1-6
clone size: once
V gene: TRBV29-1

CDR3 protein: CASSSVDNSQYF
CDR3 DNA: TGTGCCAGCAGTTCCGTAGATAATTCGCAGTATTTT
D gene: NA
J gene: TRBJ2-3
clone size: NA
V gene: TRBV28

CDR3 protein: CASSQYRDGNYGYTF
CDR3 DNA: TGTGCCAGCTCACAATACCGGGACGGAAACTATGGCTACACCTTC
D gene: NA
J gene: TRBJ1-2
clone size: NA
V gene: TRBV18

CDR3 protein: CASSHGTVTYEQYF
CDR3 DNA: TGTGCCAGCAGCCACGGGACCGTCACCTACGAGCAGTACTTC
D gene: NA
J gene: TRBJ2-7
clone size: few
V gene: TRBV11-2

CDR3 protein: CASSRGPGQGLHYGYTF
CDR3 DNA: TGTGCCAGTAGTAGAGGCCCGGGACAGGGGCTACACTATGGCTACACCTTC
D gene: TRBD1
J gene: TRBJ1-2
clone size: NA
V gene: TRBV19

CDR3 protein: CASSVGVARLDSPLHF
CDR3 DNA: TGTGCCAGCAGCGTAGGTGTAGCCAGGTTGGATTCACCCCTCCACTTT
D gene: NA
J gene: TRBJ1-6
clone size: few
V gene: TRBV9

CDR3 protein: CARPSEAFF
CDR3 DNA: TGTGCCAGGCCCTCCGAAGCTTTCTTT
D gene: NA
J gene: TRBJ1-1
clone size: NA
V gene: TRBV27

CDR3 protein: CAWSVLKTSRTYEQYF
CDR3 DNA: TGTGCCTGGAGTGTTCTAAAGACTAGCAGGACCTACGAGCAGTACTTC
D gene: TRBD2
J gene: TRBJ2-7
clone size: NA
V gene: TRBV30

CDR3 protein: CSVEGQFSGANVLTF
CDR3 DNA: TGCAGCGTTGAAGGACAATTTTCTGGGGCCAACGTCCTGACTTTC
D gene: NA
J gene: TRBJ2-6
clone size: few
V gene: TRBV29-1

CDR3 protein: CAWTPNGVYGYTF
CDR3 DNA: TGTGCCTGGACCCCAAACGGAGTCTACGGCTACACCTTC
D gene: NA
J gene: TRBJ1-2
clone size: NA
V gene: TRBV30

CDR3 protein: CASRETRGTGELFF
CDR3 DNA: TGTGCCAGCCGGGAGACACGCGGCACCGGGGAGCTGTTTTTT
D gene: NA
J gene: TRBJ2-2
clone size: few
V gene: TRBV7-7

CDR3 protein: CASSRTSGVRDTQYF
CDR3 DNA: TGTGCCAGCAGCCGGACTAGCGGGGTGAGAGATACGCAGTATTTT
D gene: TRBD2
J gene: TRBJ2-3
clone size: NA
V gene: TRBV11-2

CDR3 protein: CSVGDTRANRNTIYF
CDR3 DNA: TGCAGCGTTGGTGATACGAGAGCGAACAGAAACACCATATATTTT
D gene: NA
J gene: TRBJ1-3
clone size: once
V gene: TRBV29-1

CDR3 protein: CASSDSVVSAYGYTF
CDR3 DNA: TGCGCCAGCAGCGATTCGGTCGTTTCGGCTTATGGCTACACCTTC
D gene: NA
J gene: TRBJ1-2
clone size: few
V gene: TRBV5-1

CDR3 protein: CASSFYGSYEQYF
CDR3 DNA: TGTGCCAGCAGCTTTTACGGTTCCTACGAGCAGTACTTC
D gene: NA
J gene: TRBJ2-7
clone size: NA
V gene: TRBV7-9

CDR3 protein: CSVESGSDTQYF
CDR3 DNA: TGCAGCGTTGAAAGCGGGTCAGATACGCAGTATTTT
D gene: NA
J gene: TRBJ2-3
clone size: NA
V gene: TRBV29-1

CDR3 protein: CASSDGGYYEQYF
CDR3 DNA: TGTGCCAGCAGTGATGGAGGGTACTACGAGCAGTACTTC
D gene: NA
J gene: TRBJ2-7
clone size: NA
V gene: TRBV25-1

CDR3 protein: CAGGAMNTEAFF
CDR3 DNA: TGTGCCGGAGGGGCCATGAACACTGAAGCTTTCTTT
D gene: NA
J gene: TRBJ1-1
clone size: NA
V gene: TRBV6-6

CDR3 protein: CAWSSSHFTEQYF
CDR3 DNA: TGTGCCTGGAGTTCCTCACATTTTACCGAGCAGTACTTC
D gene: NA
J gene: TRBJ2-7
clone size: NA
V gene: TRBV30

CDR3 protein: CASRGELTYEQYF
CDR3 DNA: TGTGCCAGCAGGGGGGAACTAACCTACGAGCAGTACTTC
D gene: NA
J gene: TRBJ2-7
clone size: NA
V gene: TRBV25-1

CDR3 protein: CASSPRGSNQPQHF
CDR3 DNA: TGTGCCAGCAGTCCCCGCGGTAGCAATCAGCCCCAGCATTTT
D gene: NA
J gene: TRBJ1-5
clone size: few
V gene: TRBV27

CDR3 protein: CASSTHGGTEAFF
CDR3 DNA: TGTGCCAGCAGCACCCATGGGGGCACTGAAGCTTTCTTT
D gene: NA
J gene: TRBJ1-1
clone size: once
V gene: TRBV7-8

CDR3 protein: CASGLVGGSSYEQYF
CDR3 DNA: TGTGCTAGTGGTTTGGTAGGGGGAAGCTCCTACGAGCAGTACTTC
D gene: NA
J gene: TRBJ2-7
clone size: few
V gene: TRBV12-5

CDR3 protein: CAWSVTGDTQYF
CDR3 DNA: TGTGCCTGGAGTGTGACGGGGGATACGCAGTATTTT
D gene: NA
J gene: TRBJ2-3
clone size: NA
V gene: TRBV30

CDR3 protein: CASRRGQRYEQYF
CDR3 DNA: TGTGCCAGCAGGCGGGGGCAGAGATACGAGCAGTACTTC
D gene: NA
J gene: TRBJ2-7
clone size: NA
V gene: TRBV27

CDR3 protein: CASSPLGTANYEQYF
CDR3 DNA: TGTGCCAGCAGTCCCCTGGGGACAGCCAACTACGAGCAGTACTTC
D gene: TRBD1
J gene: TRBJ2-7
clone size: NA
V gene: TRBV6-5

CDR3 protein: CASSLVQGAYNEQFF
CDR3 DNA: TGCGCCAGCAGCTTGGTTCAGGGGGCCTACAATGAGCAGTTCTTC
D gene: TRBD1
J gene: TRBJ2-1
clone size: NA
V gene: TRBV5-1

CDR3 protein: CSVESGGKGSYNEQFF
CDR3 DNA: TGCAGCGTTGAGTCGGGAGGGAAGGGCTCCTACAATGAGCAGTTCTTC
D gene: TRBD2
J gene: TRBJ2-1
clone size: NA
V gene: TRBV29-1

CDR3 protein: CSTRTGTYGYTF
CDR3 DNA: TGCAGCACCCGGACGGGGACTTATGGCTACACCTTC
D gene: NA
J gene: TRBJ1-2
clone size: few
V gene: TRBV29-1

CDR3 protein: CAWAQGGNSPLHF
CDR3 DNA: TGTGCCTGGGCTCAAGGGGGGAATTCACCCCTCCACTTT
D gene: NA
J gene: TRBJ1-6
clone size: once
V gene: TRBV30

CDR3 protein: CASRDTGTDTQYF
CDR3 DNA: TGTGCCAGTAGGGACACGGGGACAGATACGCAGTATTTT
D gene: NA
J gene: TRBJ2-3
clone size: NA
V gene: TRBV6-5

CDR3 protein: CSARGGGEAFF
CDR3 DNA: TGCAGTGCTAGGGGGGGAGGTGAAGCTTTCTTT
D gene: NA
J gene: TRBJ1-1
clone size: NA
V gene: TRBV20-1

CDR3 protein: CALEGRGYNSPLHF
CDR3 DNA: TGTGCTTTGGAGGGCAGGGGATATAATTCACCCCTCCACTTT
D gene: NA
J gene: TRBJ1-6
clone size: NA
V gene: TRBV30

CDR3 protein: CASRGADYPGGYTF
CDR3 DNA: TGTGCCAGCAGGGGAGCCGACTACCCGGGAGGCTACACCTTC
D gene: NA
J gene: TRBJ1-2
clone size: once
V gene: TRBV6-1

CDR3 protein: CAWSVPGLSWDTIYF
CDR3 DNA: TGTGCCTGGAGTGTACCGGGCCTCAGTTGGGACACCATATATTTT
D gene: NA
J gene: TRBJ1-3
clone size: NA
V gene: TRBV30

CDR3 protein: CSVQTGYGYTF
CDR3 DNA: TGCAGCGTCCAAACAGGCTATGGCTACACCTTC
D gene: NA
J gene: TRBJ1-2
clone size: NA
V gene: TRBV29-1

CDR3 protein: CSVAPGQGLFF
CDR3 DNA: TGCAGCGTTGCTCCGGGACAGGGTCTTTTCTTT
D gene: TRBD1
J gene: TRBJ1-1
clone size: few
V gene: TRBV29-1

CDR3 protein: CASSSGPGTGNIQYF
CDR3 DNA: TGTGCCAGCAGCTCGGGACCCGGGACGGGAAACATTCAGTACTTC
D gene: NA
J gene: TRBJ2-4
clone size: few
V gene: TRBV11-2

CDR3 protein: CASSQERRWLAGGMNTEAFF
CDR3 DNA: TGCGCCAGCAGTCAAGAAAGACGCTGGTTAGCGGGGGGCATGAACACTGAAGCTTTCTTT
D gene: NA
J gene: TRBJ1-1
clone size: NA
V gene: TRBV23-1

CDR3 protein: CASSQLAGGSYEQYF
CDR3 DNA: TGTGCCAGCAGCCAACTAGCGGGGGGTTCCTACGAGCAGTACTTC
D gene: TRBD2
J gene: TRBJ2-7
clone size: few
V gene: TRBV28

CDR3 protein: CASSPLDGLSGANVLTF
CDR3 DNA: TGTGCCAGTAGTCCCTTGGACGGCCTCTCTGGGGCCAACGTCCTGACTTTC
D gene: NA
J gene: TRBJ2-6
clone size: NA
V gene: TRBV19

CDR3 protein: CASSPGTSGGETQYF
CDR3 DNA: TGTGCCAGCAGTCCCGGGACTAGCGGGGGAGAGACCCAGTACTTC
D gene: TRBD2
J gene: TRBJ2-5
clone size: few
V gene: TRBV6-5

CDR3 protein: CATSRSSGGRSYTF
CDR3 DNA: TGTGCCACCAGCAGATCCTCAGGGGGCAGGAGCTACACCTTC
D gene: TRBD1
J gene: TRBJ1-2
clone size: NA
V gene: TRBV15

CDR3 protein: CASSRTFPSNTEAFF
CDR3 DNA: TGTGCCAGCAGCCGGACCTTCCCGTCCAACACTGAAGCTTTCTTT
D gene: NA
J gene: TRBJ1-1
clone size: NA
V gene: TRBV7-9

CDR3 protein: CASSPPTGKPNEQFF
CDR3 DNA: TGTGCCAGCTCACCACCAACAGGGAAACCCAATGAGCAGTTCTTC
D gene: NA
J gene: TRBJ2-1
clone size: few
V gene: TRBV18

CDR3 protein: CASSKREETQYF
CDR3 DNA: TGTGCCAGCTCCAAAAGGGAGGAGACCCAGTACTTC
D gene: NA
J gene: TRBJ2-5
clone size: NA
V gene: TRBV18

CDR3 protein: CASSQLGRTYEQYF
CDR3 DNA: TGTGCCAGCAGCCAACTCGGGCGCACCTACGAGCAGTACTTC
D gene: NA
J gene: TRBJ2-7
clone size: NA
V gene: TRBV14

CDR3 protein: CSATTGGNTEAFF
CDR3 DNA: TGCAGCGCCACTACAGGGGGGAACACTGAAGCTTTCTTT
D gene: TRBD1
J gene: TRBJ1-1
clone size: NA
V gene: TRBV29-1

CDR3 protein: CASSLPTGGYTF
CDR3 DNA: TGTGCCAGCAGCTTACCTACGGGAGGCTACACCTTC
D gene: NA
J gene: TRBJ1-2
clone size: few
V gene: TRBV7-9